The clone carrying this TCR beta chain is a singleton in its sample. Its antigen is as yet unknown. Donors comprised healthy HIV-negative adults lacking recent acute infections or vaccinations. The entry originates in a study of shared clonotypes between healthy human individuals. In the study overall: The plates for each donor numbered three CD4 naive, three CD4 memory, two CD8 naive and one CD8 memory.

With 1 base removed from V and 2 bases from J, the gap between germline ends came to 7 bases. Germline V CDR1 and CDR2: SGHNT, YENEEA. This CDR3 is built from 14 residues. Study results and caveats: Genetic and exposure-history diversity was limited by the small donor number.

The data were produced by immunoSEQ multiplex PCR, yet TCRdb's version contains in-frame clones alone and is incomplete. The table records some 2.4 million clones, more than 85% of them present only once. This clonotype originated in a young man in good health. Some clones in this sample may be carry-over from other donors' samples. Material: naive CD4+ T cells from PBMCs. As to subset: CD45RA+ positively selected. This chain uses TRBV11-3 with TRBJ2-3; unclear D gene. CDR3 region: CASSLGSHTDTQYF. The CDR3 DNA reads as TGTGCCAGCAGCTTAGGATCCCACACAGATACGCAGTATTTT. The whole variable domain, filled in from reference TRBV11-3 and TRBJ2-3, reads EAGVVQSPRYKIIEKKQPVAFWCNPISGHNTLYWYLQNLGQGPELLIRYENEEAVDDSQLPKDRFSAERLKGVDSTLKIQPAELGDSAVYLCASSLGSHTDTQYFGPGTRLTVL.